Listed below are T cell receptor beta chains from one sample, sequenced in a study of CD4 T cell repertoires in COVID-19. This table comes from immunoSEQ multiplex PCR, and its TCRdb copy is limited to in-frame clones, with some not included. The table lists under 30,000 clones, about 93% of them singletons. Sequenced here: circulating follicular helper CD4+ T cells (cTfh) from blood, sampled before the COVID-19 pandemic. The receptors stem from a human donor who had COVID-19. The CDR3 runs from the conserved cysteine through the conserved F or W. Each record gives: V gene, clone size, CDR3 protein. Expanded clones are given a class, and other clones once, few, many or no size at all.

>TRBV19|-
CATIPRSSGNTIYF
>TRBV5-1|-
CASFLPGGNQPQHF
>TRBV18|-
CASSPASGSSHNEQFF
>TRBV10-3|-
CAIRKPGQGYNEQFF
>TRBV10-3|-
CAISEGQTMNTEAFF
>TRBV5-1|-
CASSRDGTSGGATEQFF
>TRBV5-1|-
CASSLDQGTGRETQYF
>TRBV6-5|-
CASSYRRGTSYEQYF
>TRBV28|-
CAISRGLVVYGYTF
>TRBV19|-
CASRQGRSTGELFF
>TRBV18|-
CASSTGTQLRDEQYF
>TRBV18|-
CASSEGMNTEAFF
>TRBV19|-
CASSIDTISSEQFF
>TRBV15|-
CATSLERMNGYTF
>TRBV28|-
CASSFRQPMYFAPYEQYF
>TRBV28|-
CASTRRGVGGEQYF
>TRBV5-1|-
CASRIGGDEKLFF
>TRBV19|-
CASSSLQGSAEAFF
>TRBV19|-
CASSDRAPYEQYF
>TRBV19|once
CATKTTGALQETQYF
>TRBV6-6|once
CASSYNGGNQPQHF
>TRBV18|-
CASSPGEAGANVLTF
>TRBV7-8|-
CASSPFDSSYNEQFF
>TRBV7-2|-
CASSLSGGLDTQYF
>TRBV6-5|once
CASRTGTVGSYGYTF
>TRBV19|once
CASGQGNTEAFF
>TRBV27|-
CASSSRTFVQPQHF
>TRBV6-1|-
CASIPGGTGELFF
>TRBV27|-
CASRSLLTSGGTGELFF
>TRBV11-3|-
CASSLGAVSDTQYF
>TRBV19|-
CASSKSGVSHEQFF
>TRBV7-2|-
CASSLAGLAGDTQYF
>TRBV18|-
CASSQDRVNQPQHF
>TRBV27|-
CASGVRFVGEQYF
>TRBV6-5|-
CASSYKRPGQTYEQYF
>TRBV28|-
CASTASGTNQETQYF
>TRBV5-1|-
CASKLGFSRDTGELFF
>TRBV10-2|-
CASSDRVGGYTF
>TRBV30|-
CAWRKGRNTGELFF
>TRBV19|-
CASSPRDSGVGETQYF
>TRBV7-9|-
CASSADRGMVDEQFF
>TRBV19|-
CASSIAGDQPQHF
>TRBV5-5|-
CASSGLGTGSYEQYF
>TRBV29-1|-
CSVVSSGSSWEQFF
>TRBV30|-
CACYPPGGNYEQYF